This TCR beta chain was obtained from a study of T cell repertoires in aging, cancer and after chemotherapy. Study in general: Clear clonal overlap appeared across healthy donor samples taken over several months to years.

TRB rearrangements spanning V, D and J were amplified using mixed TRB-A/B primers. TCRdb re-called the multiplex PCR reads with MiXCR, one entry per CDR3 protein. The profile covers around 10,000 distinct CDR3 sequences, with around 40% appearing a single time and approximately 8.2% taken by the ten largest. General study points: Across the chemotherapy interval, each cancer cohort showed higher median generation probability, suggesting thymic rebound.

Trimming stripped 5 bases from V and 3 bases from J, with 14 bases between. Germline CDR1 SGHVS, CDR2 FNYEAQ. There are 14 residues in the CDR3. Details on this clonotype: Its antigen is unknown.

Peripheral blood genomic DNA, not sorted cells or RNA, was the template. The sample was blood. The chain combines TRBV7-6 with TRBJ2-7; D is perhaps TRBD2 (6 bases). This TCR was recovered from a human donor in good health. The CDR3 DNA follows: TGTGCCAGCAGCCTGCGGGACGGCGACTACGAGCAGTACTTC. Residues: CASSLRDGDYEQYF.